These T cell receptor beta chains were read from a single sample in a study of shared clonotypes between healthy human individuals. Sequencing was performed with immunoSEQ multiplex PCR; in TCRdb, only in-frame clones are kept and a portion is missing. The sample shows under 2,500,000 clones, 90% to 97% of them seen only once. Sequencing input: naive CD4+ T cells sorted from blood. These receptors originate from a man between 18 and 29 years old in good health. Both conserved end residues are part of each CDR3.

V gene,CDR3 protein
TRBV5-6,CASSLTAATEAFF
TRBV5-6,CASSLRDTSNYGYTF
TRBV27,CASSLSGTLNNSPLHF
TRBV6-4,CASLIGPGPHGADTQYF
TRBV15,CATSRGLQETQYF
TRBV9,CASNKGQGNYGYTF
TRBV19,CASSIAGTGSYEQYF
TRBV6-5,CASSSPRAVGNEQFF
TRBV28,CASRSGTGGSGNQPQHF
TRBV30,CAWRHLEKSIGELFF
TRBV6-5,CASSYLAGGSFPVF
TRBV28,CASKTAGGTDTQYF
TRBV7-9,CASSLAGGNTDTQYF
TRBV7-9,CASSPAETQYF
TRBV5-6,CASSLPLVAAGELFF
TRBV30,CAWSERSGRLYEQYF
TRBV5-1,CASSSGQGGQETQYF
TRBV6-5,CASSYAANSYNSPLHF
TRBV6-5,CASSYSDRTDTEAFF
TRBV30,CAWAPTTDTQYF
TRBV5-1,CASSLGVPDGNGYTF
TRBV5-1,CASSLEDRGFSTNYEQYF
TRBV6-5,CASSRSSYEQYF
TRBV10-3,CAISVRPQETQYF
TRBV6-6,CASSYTDRGRSGELFF
TRBV19,CASRSQTGSSTDTQYF
TRBV14,CASSLDRVPQETQYF
TRBV9,CASSPPMEGLYGYTF
TRBV18,CASSPPMGHEQFF
TRBV2,CASSEALQGFEAFF
TRBV30,CAWGTGSSGNTIYF
TRBV4-1,CASSGESGRSTGELFF
TRBV27,CASSDLGLGESFF
TRBV11-2,CASTGLDFAYEQYF
TRBV6-1,CASSDWGDTQYF
TRBV19,CASSILGQGTEAFF